This TCR beta chain came from a study of shared clonotypes between healthy human individuals. Overall study: Researchers drew samples from two women and a few men aged 18 to 49.

At deep level, the assay was performed. Splitting of each subset's genomic DNA was done evenly across several immunoSEQ plates. Measured with immunoSEQ multiplex PCR; TCRdb has only the in-frame clones, and not every one. The table has 490,000 or so clones, 65% to 80% seen once. Every one of the donors was a Caucasian adult that lived in Nashville, Tennessee. Germline CDR1 reads SGHTA; CDR2 reads FQGNSA. This CDR3 contains 14 residues. The trim removed 6 bases at V and 5 bases at J, leaving 6 bases unmatched. The clonotype originates from a middle-aged woman in good health. Some clones in this sample may be carry-over from other donors' samples. The genes are TRBV7-2 and TRBJ2-1; 8 bases map to TRBD2. Sequenced: PBMCs. Written as DNA, the CDR3 is TGTGCCAGCAGGTTTAGCGGGACCCACAATGAGCAGTTCTTC. This gives the protein CASRFSGTHNEQFF.